This TCR beta chain was sequenced in a study of blood T cells in healthy people across ages. Each sample used at least 6 million PBMCs. Study-level findings and limits: Percentage of naive T cells showed a strong correlation with TCR beta diversity.

This clonotype was detected a few times. Its antigen is unknown. Alongside a J-beta primer mix, a sample-barcoded 5' primer served in a second PCR lasting about 6 to 11 cycles. TCRdb re-derived calls from the 5' RACE reads in MiXCR, one entry per CDR3 protein. The sample has around 1,800,000 distinct CDR3 sequences, 30% to 40% seen once. Trimming cost V 6 bases and J 3 bases, with 18 bases left between them. The CDR3 is 15 residues long. The germline V gene encodes CDR1 MDHEN and CDR2 SYDVKM. The sequencing input was blood. V usage is TRBV28 and J usage is TRBJ2-7; no reliable D call. The sequence derives from a human donor in good health. The CDR3 sequence is CASRSPTLGYYEQYF. CDR3 sequence (DNA): TGTGCCAGCAGATCGCCAACTTTAGGATACTACGAGCAGTACTTC.